Described below is a single TCR beta chain sequence and its context. The antigen is unknown. These data come from a study of OX40 agonist ivuxolimab in advanced cancers. Study-wide background: The eligibility criteria allowed prior anti-PD-1, anti-PD-L1 or anti-CTLA-4 therapy, and 30% to 45% had some. General study results and limits: Fewer expanded clones were found on average in CD4+ than in CD8+ T cells.

This table comes from immunoSEQ multiplex PCR, and its TCRdb copy is limited to in-frame clones, with some not included. The data show under 80,000 clones, roughly 90% seen once. CDR1 is MNHNY, CDR2 SVGAGI, per germline (reference sequence). The CDR3 sequence is 13 residues long. V lost 7 bases to trimming and J lost 2 bases, with 12 bases between them. The sequence was collected from an adult with an advanced solid tumor such as melanoma, head and neck, liver or kidney cancer. The chain carries TRBV6-6 and TRBJ2-7; possible D gene TRBD1, 7 bases. The input for sequencing was CD4+ or CD8+ T cells sorted from blood, taken in a trial of the OX40 agonist ivuxolimab. The CDR3 DNA follows: TGTGCCAGCATGGCAGGGGGGACCTACGAGCAGTACTTC. Its translation: CASMAGGTYEQYF.